Included here is one T cell receptor beta chain sequence, with context. In its sample, this clonotype was seen a few times. Its antigen is not yet known. Per-base qualities were not stored, and no clone one base away is much larger. TCR cDNA was synthesized by 5'RACE template switching, through which a universal primer site and unique molecular identifiers were introduced. cDNA synthesis was primed from both the TCR alpha and TCR beta constant segments. Library amplification used two PCR steps, and the second PCR step added sample barcodes and sequencing adapters. Sequencing of libraries was performed on Illumina HiSeq 2500 (2x100 bp) or NovaSeq (2x150 bp). The study's processing was this. MIGEC handled demultiplexing of reads and collapsing into UMI consensus sequences, while MiXCR performed V(D)J alignment. Using edgeR on replicate PBMC samples, clonotypes were called vaccine-responding if FDR was below 0.01 and the log2 fold change was above 5 up to day 15. CD4 or CD8 identity was assigned to each bulk clonotype according to whether the clonotype was present at higher abundance in the sequenced CD4 repertoire or the sequenced CD8 repertoire. Starting from the raw public reads, TCRdb applied fastp trimming at Q25, assembled clones with MiXCR and retained in-frame beta chains. Identical CDR3 proteins give one entry, which carries the most common genes and DNA. These V and J calls rely on TCRdb rather than the paper's analysis. The sample includes under 550,000 distinct CDR3 sequences, with 21% observed a single time. The ten biggest clones cover roughly 16% of the sample.

V lost 0 bases and J lost 2 bases; the stretch between them is 11 bases long. Looking up the germline V gene yields CDR1 SGHRS and CDR2 YFSETQ. The CDR3 runs 15 residues from the cysteine to the phenylalanine. Only the CDR3 DNA is retained, 45 bases long and in frame from the first base. This record belongs to a study of T cells after yellow fever vaccination (dated by TCRdb to the late 2010s). For the wider study: The SMART-Seq v4 Ultra Low Input RNA kit was used to prepare libraries from fractions with low cell numbers. Two healthy male donors, one aged 18 to 30 and one aged 30 to 40 years, made up the cohort. Bulk PBMC replicates and cell subsets were isolated from blood drawn at multiple timepoints before and after both primary and secondary immunization. Bulk TCR alpha and beta repertoires were sequenced longitudinally to track T-cell clones before and after primary and booster YFV17D yellow fever vaccination. On the study overall, not on this receptor specifically: The secondary T-cell response was weaker than the primary response but faster, peaking on day 5 instead of day 15. Most clones expanded after primary vaccination (about 95% of CD4 and around nine tenths of CD8) were re-detected after the booster, suggesting that broad memory maintenance occurred. Because the study included only a couple of donors, the extent to which the findings can be generalized is limited. A small share of clonotypes occurred in both CD4 and CD8 compartments, likely arising from convergent recombination. Because abundant contaminating clonotypes from the bulk population could be contained in FACS-sorted repertoires, computational filtering was required.

The sample's treatment or condition label is to be understood as: live attenuated yellow fever vaccine strain. At each blood-draw timepoint, two biological replicates of bulk PBMCs were obtained. PBMCs were isolated from peripheral blood using a standard Ficoll-Paque protocol. TriZol was used to extract RNA from bulk PBMCs, CD4 and CD8 fractions, and dextramer-positive and dextramer-negative fractions. Recombination joined TRBV5-1 with TRBJ2-5, with an unclear D gene assignment. This specimen was PBMCs, taken more than 20 days after the first yellow fever vaccination. This clonotype was obtained from a man between 18 and 35 years old who received the YFV17D yellow fever vaccine. The DNA is TGCGCCAGCAGCTTGGGGTCCGTACAGCAAGAGACCCAGTACTTC. This sequence encodes CASSLGSVQQETQYF.